The clone carrying this T cell receptor (beta chain) has just a few counts. TCRdb re-analysed the RT-PCR reads in MiXCR, keeping a single row per CDR3 protein. Of approximately 220,000 distinct CDR3 sequences in the sample, around two fifths were seen once. This sample was taken from a study of patients and donors after allogeneic stem cell transplantation. V was pared by 0 bases and J by 11 bases, with 17 bases between. The CDR3 is made up of 16 amino acids. J is TRBJ1-6 and V is TRBV12-3 or TRBV12-4; the D is unclear. The source material was blood, either unsorted or a sorted T cell fraction (not recorded which). The sequence derives from a human donor who was either an allogeneic HSCT recipient or a stem cell or donor lymphocyte infusion donor (not recorded which). It is not recorded whose cells these are; they may come from a transplant donor. The CDR3 DNA follows: TGTGCCAGCAGTTTAGCGCCGCCTATGGGGTGGGCACCCCTCCACTTT. This codes for CASSLAPPMGWAPLHF.